The 20 T cell receptor beta chains below were found in one sample sequenced in a study of T cell responses to AZD1222 COVID-19 vaccine. Some clones are missing from TCRdb's copy, which holds only in-frame ones; the method was immunoSEQ multiplex PCR. The profile shows about 120,000 clones, just under 90% of them singletons. The starting material was peripheral blood, obtained on day 0 of AZD1222 vaccination. Receptor source: an adult in good health.

This clone is a singleton in its sample. The V call is TRBV4-1, the J call TRBJ2-7, with 11 nucleotides matching TRBD1. Per germline, CDR1 MGHRA and CDR2 YSYEKL. CDR3 length: 15 residues. J gave up 5 bases and V 2 bases, and 5 bases lay outside the gene matches. The CDR3 here is CASSQIRDRGNEQYF. CDR3 DNA: TGCGCCAGCAGCCAAATCAGGGACAGGGGGAACGAGCAGTACTTC.

The chain joins TRBV20-1 to TRBJ2-1; 7 nucleotides agree with TRBD2. The trim removed 3 bases at V and 4 bases at J, leaving 12 bases unmatched. This CDR3 is 16 amino acids long. CDR1 and CDR2 from the germline V gene are DFQATT and SNEGSKA (reference sequence). The CDR3 DNA follows: TGCAGTGCTAGTTCCCTACTAGCGCAACATTACAATGAGCAGTTCTTC. Translating it yields CSASSLLAQHYNEQFF.

This chain links TRBV18 with TRBJ2-7; 8 bases agree with TRBD2. Germline CDR1 reads KGHSH; CDR2 reads LQKENI. Trimming cost V 6 bases and J 9 bases; bases outside gene matches: 10. CDR3 size: 13 residues. CDR3 residues: CASSFKAGEGQYF. The CDR3 bases are TGTGCCAGCTCCTTTAAAGCGGGAGAGGGGCAGTACTTC.

As for this clone: The same CDR3 arises from other DNA sequences in this sample as well. This chain connects TRBV14 to TRBJ1-1; a possible D gene is TRBD1 (5 bases). V lost 6 bases, J lost 0 bases, and 8 bases lay in between. CDR1 is SGHDN and CDR2 is FVKESK in the germline V gene. The CDR3 sequence is 13 residues long. CDR3 protein: CASSRQLNTEAFF. In DNA form, the CDR3 reads TGTGCCAGCAGTCGACAGCTGAACACTGAAGCTTTCTTT.

V and J are TRBV9 and TRBJ1-1, with 8 bases aligning to TRBD1. CDR3 length: 16 amino acids. V shed 0 bases, J shed 5 bases, and the junction held 9 bases outside the gene matches. In germline, CDR1 is SGDLS, CDR2 YYNGEE. Written as DNA, the CDR3 is TGTGCCAGCAGCGTAGCACCACAGGGGGGAGGGACTGAAGCTTTCTTT. It yields the protein CASSVAPQGGGTEAFF.

The chain carries TRBV7-8 and TRBJ2-2, with TRBD2 as a possible D gene (6 bases). Germline V CDR1 and CDR2: SGHVS, FQNEAQ. The CDR3 sequence is 17 residues long. V lost 1 base and J lost 7, with 19 bases in between. The CDR3 sequence: CASSLVIGSRFDGELFF. The CDR3 nucleotides read TGTGCCAGCAGCTTAGTAATCGGGAGTAGGTTTGACGGGGAGCTGTTTTTT.

CDR3 loop: CASQDRSSYNEQFF. The CDR3 nucleotides read TGTGCCAGTCAGGACAGGAGCTCCTACAATGAGCAGTTCTTC. This sequence joins TRBV6-5 and TRBJ2-1; 7 positions agree with TRBD1. This CDR3 is built from 14 residues. V trimming: 9 bases; J trimming: 0 bases; junction bases outside the gene matches: 5. Germline CDR1 is MNHEY and CDR2 is SVGAGI.

This CDR3 is CASSLGPLYEQYF. Written as DNA, the CDR3 is TGTGCCAGCAGCTTAGGCCCCCTATACGAGCAGTACTTC. The gene calls are TRBV7-2 and TRBJ2-7; D gene ambiguous. The germline CDR1 and CDR2 sequences are SGHTA and FQGNSA. V lost 1 base, J lost 4 bases, and 8 bases lay in between. The CDR3 has 13 residues.

The chain joins TRBV5-6 to TRBJ1-6, with 10 bases matching TRBD1. V lost 7 bases to trimming and J lost 7 bases; unmatched junction nucleotides: 5. Germline CDR1 is SGHDT and CDR2 is YYEEEE. The CDR3 length is 14 residues. For the CDR3, the DNA is TGTGCCAGCGCCGGGACAGGGGTCAATTCACCCCTCCACTTT. It codes for CASAGTGVNSPLHF.

This chain uses TRBV6-5 with TRBJ1-2; TRBD1 might be the D (6 bases). In germline, CDR1 is MNHEY, CDR2 SVGAGI. The CDR3 runs 13 residues. V gave up 2 bases and J gave up 4 bases, with 8 bases separating them. The CDR3 nucleotides are TGTGCCAGCAGTTACGAGGGGGGCTATGGCTACACCTTC. Translating it yields CASSYEGGYGYTF.

V gene TRBV19 combines with J gene TRBJ2-7; D is perhaps TRBD2 (6 bases). This CDR3 has 13 residues. V lost 3 bases, J lost 3 bases, and 9 bases lay in between. Germline CDR1 and CDR2: LNHDA and SQIVND (reference sequence). The CDR3 here is CASSIHSGYEQYF. CDR3 DNA: TGTGCCAGTAGTATTCATAGCGGCTACGAGCAGTACTTC.

This clone showed up just once. The chain links TRBV9 to TRBJ2-2; 9 bases map to TRBD2. The V gene's germline CDR1 is SGDLS and CDR2 YYNGEE. The CDR3 sequence is 17 residues long. V shed 0 bases, J shed 7 bases, and the junction held 10 bases outside the gene matches. Here the CDR3 reads CASSVDPPSGMVGELFF. CDR3 coding DNA: TGTGCCAGCAGCGTAGATCCCCCTAGCGGGATGGTCGGGGAGCTGTTTTTT.

The gene calls are TRBV11-3 and TRBJ2-7, with D possibly matching TRBD2 (7 bases). There are 14 residues in the CDR3. V was clipped by 3 bases and J by 6 bases, with 15 bases between them. Germline CDR1 reads SGHNT; CDR2 reads YENEEA. The CDR3 loop reads CASSFAGVGGEQYF. CDR3 bases: TGTGCCAGCAGCTTTGCGGGAGTAGGGGGCGAGCAGTACTTC.

The chain combines TRBV19 with TRBJ2-2; tentative D call: TRBD2 (5 bases). Trimming removed 4 bases at V and 8 bases at J, with 11 bases between. CDR1 and CDR2 (germline): LNHDA, SQIVND (reference sequence). The CDR3 sequence is 13 residues long. The CDR3 spells CASSRSGMGELFF. Here the CDR3 DNA reads TGTGCCAGTAGTAGGTCGGGGATGGGGGAGCTGTTTTTT.

This clone occurred once. The V call is TRBV3-1 (or the pseudogene TRBV3-2), the J call TRBJ2-3; D possibly matches TRBD1 or TRBD2 (5 bases each). Per germline, CDR1 LGHDT and CDR2 YNNKEL (reference sequence). V gave up 3 bases and J gave up 2 bases, with 12 bases separating them. The CDR3 sequence is 15 residues long. The CDR3 reads CASSHYGADTDTQYF. For the CDR3, the DNA is TGTGCCAGCAGCCACTACGGGGCGGACACAGATACGCAGTATTTT.

CDR3 bases: TGTGCCAGCAGCCTCGCAGGGCCCAGGAACACCTTC. Translating gives CASSLAGPRNTF. This chain joins TRBV7-9 and TRBJ1-2; D is perhaps TRBD1 (5 bases). CDR1 and CDR2 (germline): SEHNR, FQNEAQ (reference sequence). V dropped 5 bases and J dropped 12 bases, with 16 bases sitting between them. CDR3 length: 12 residues.

V is TRBV6-5 and J is TRBJ2-1, with 7 bases that match TRBD2. Germline V CDR1 and CDR2: MNHEY, SVGAGI. After removal of 7 bases from V and 3 bases from J, the junction contained 9 bases not matched to a gene. This CDR3 has 15 amino acids. The chain's CDR3 is CASNGGSARYNEQFF. The CDR3 region has the DNA TGTGCCAGCAATGGCGGGAGTGCCCGCTACAATGAGCAGTTCTTC.

This clone was recorded a few times. The chain employs TRBV27 and TRBJ2-1, with 14 bases lining up with TRBD2. The V and J ends lost 5 bases and 6 bases, in that order; junction bases with no gene match: 6. Germline CDR1 reads MNHEY; CDR2 reads SMNVEV (reference sequence). CDR3 length equals 16 residues. The CDR3 is CASSLRTSGGINEQFF. CDR3 nucleotide sequence: TGTGCCAGCAGTCTCCGGACTAGCGGGGGGATCAATGAGCAGTTCTTC.

The CDR3 region is CASSLVRQGQLMNTEAFF. CDR3 bases: TGTGCCAGCAGCTTAGTCCGCCAAGGACAGCTCATGAACACTGAAGCTTTCTTT. The chain couples TRBV11-2 to TRBJ1-1; D possibly corresponds to TRBD1 (6 bases). This CDR3 is built from 18 residues. V was trimmed by 1 base and J by 0 bases, leaving 18 bases between them. Per germline, CDR1 SGHAT and CDR2 FQNNGV.

J is TRBJ1-4 and V is TRBV7-2; no clear D. The ends were cut back, 5 bases at V and 8 bases at J, with 12 bases in the middle. This CDR3 comprises 13 residues. The germline gives CDR1 SGHTA, CDR2 FQGNSA. As DNA, the CDR3 is TGTGCCAGCAGCCCCGTCATGGGGGAAAAACTGTTTTTT. Its translation: CASSPVMGEKLFF.